The clone carrying this TCR beta chain occurred many times. This specimen belongs to a study of cytomegalovirus exposure and HLA in healthy donors. Trimming removed 6 bases at V and 5 bases at J, with 22 bases between. This CDR3 comprises 16 residues. Germline V gives CDR1 MNHNY, CDR2 SVGAGI (reference sequence). In the PCR, 60 Vbeta and 13 Jbeta primers were used. Clones were sequenced by immunoSEQ multiplex PCR, and TCRdb holds only the in-frame ones, with some missing. The sample includes approximately 130,000 clones, roughly four fifths of them seen just once. V is TRBV6-6 and J is TRBJ1-2, with a possible D match to TRBD1 (6 bases). This sequence originates from a man younger than 40 in good health and CMV-seronegative. The sequencing sample was made of PBMCs. The CDR3, as DNA: TGTGCCAGCAGACCCAGTCGAGGCAGGGGCCATTATGGCTACACCTTC. As protein: CASRPSRGRGHYGYTF.